These 5 T cell receptor beta chains came from one sample sequenced in a study of cytotoxic CD8 clonotypes in ibrutinib-treated CLL. The assay was immunoSEQ multiplex PCR, and TCRdb's table has in-frame clones only and misses some. The sample lists around 150,000 clones; roughly 77% were seen once. This specimen consisted of PBMCs, obtained after 12 months of ibrutinib treatment. The receptors were sampled from a human donor with chronic lymphocytic leukemia.

The chain joins TRBV11-3 to TRBJ2-1; D may match TRBD1 or TRBD2 (7 bases each). V shed 5 bases and J shed 9 bases, with 23 bases lying between them. The length of the CDR3 is 16 residues. CDR1 is SGHNT and CDR2 is YENEEA in the germline V gene. CDR3 residues: CASSREGAGARREQFF. DNA of the CDR3: TGTGCCAGCAGCCGCGAGGGGGCGGGAGCCCGTCGTGAGCAGTTCTTC.

J is TRBJ2-2 and V is TRBV5-1, with D possibly matching TRBD2 (6 bases). V gave up 1 base and J gave up 1 base, with 17 bases separating them. This CDR3 has 18 residues. CDR1 and CDR2 (germline): SGHRS, YFSETQ. The CDR3 DNA reads TGCGCCAGCAGCTTGCGTCTTCGCGGGATCTGGAACACCGGGGAGCTGTTTTTT. It encodes CASSLRLRGIWNTGELFF.

This clone appeared a few times. The V call is TRBV6-1, the J call TRBJ1-4; D unresolved. The CDR3 has 14 amino acids. From germline, CDR1 is MNHNS and CDR2 SASEGT. V was pared by 1 base and J by 8 bases, with 11 bases between. Here the CDR3 reads CASSEGFLGEKLFF. The CDR3 coding sequence is TGTGCCAGCAGTGAAGGATTTCTCGGGGAAAAACTGTTTTTT.

This clone was recorded only once. The J gene is TRBJ1-1, the V gene TRBV4-3, with D hard to call. Germline CDR1 is LGHNA and CDR2 is YSLEER. The V end lost 2 bases, the J end lost 1 base, and 5 bases lay between the germline ends. This CDR3 has 13 amino acids. The CDR3 coding sequence is TGCGCCAGCAGCCAAACACGGAACACTGAAGCTTTCTTT. This gives the protein CASSQTRNTEAFF.

V gene TRBV7-6 combines with J gene TRBJ2-3, with D possibly being TRBD2 (5 bases). V dropped 5 bases and J dropped 0 bases, with 18 bases sitting between them. Germline loops: CDR1 SGHVS, CDR2 FNYEAQ. This CDR3 has 17 amino acids. The CDR3 protein is CASSRGLTLTSTDTQYF. The CDR3 coding sequence is TGTGCCAGCAGCCGAGGACTCACCTTAACTAGCACAGATACGCAGTATTTT.